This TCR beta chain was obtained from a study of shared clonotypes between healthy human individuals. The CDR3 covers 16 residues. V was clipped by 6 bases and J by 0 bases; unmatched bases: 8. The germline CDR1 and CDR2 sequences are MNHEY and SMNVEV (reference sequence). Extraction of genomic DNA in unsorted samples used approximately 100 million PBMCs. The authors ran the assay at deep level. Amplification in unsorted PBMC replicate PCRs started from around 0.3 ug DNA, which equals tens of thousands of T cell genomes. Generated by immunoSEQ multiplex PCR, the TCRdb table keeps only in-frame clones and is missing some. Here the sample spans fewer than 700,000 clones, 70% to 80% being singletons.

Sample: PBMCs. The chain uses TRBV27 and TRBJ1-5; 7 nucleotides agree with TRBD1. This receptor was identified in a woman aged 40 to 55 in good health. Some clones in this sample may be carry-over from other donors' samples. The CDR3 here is CASRLLGTVSNQPQHF. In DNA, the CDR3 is TGTGCCAGCAGGTTACTCGGGACAGTTAGCAATCAGCCCCAGCATTTT.